Below are 11 T cell receptor beta chains sequenced from a single sample in a study of T cell responses to AZD1222 COVID-19 vaccine. TCRdb's copy holds only in-frame clones and misses some; the assay was immunoSEQ multiplex PCR. The sample shows 66,000 or so clones, 70% to 80% of them seen only once. This specimen consisted of peripheral blood, obtained on day 0 of MenACWY control vaccination. The receptor set was obtained from an adult in good health.

V and J are TRBV7-2 and TRBJ2-3; D may be TRBD1 or TRBD2 (5 bases each). The CDR3 length is 13 residues. CDR1 and CDR2 from the germline V gene are SGHTA and FQGNSA. The CDR3 sequence is CATSPGPRDTQYF. CDR3 nucleotide sequence: TGTGCTACCTCCCCGGGGCCGAGGGATACGCAGTATTTT.

By share, this clone ranks as medium-sized (0.01 to 0.1%). This chain uses TRBV9 with TRBJ2-5; D is uncertain. The CDR3 runs 15 residues. CDR1 is SGDLS, CDR2 YYNGEE, per germline. V was shortened by 4 bases and J by 4 bases, with 17 bases between the two germline ends. The CDR3 loop is CASSLGSVTGETQYF. For the CDR3, the DNA is TGTGCCAGCAGCTTGGGATCGGTCACGGGAGAGACCCAGTACTTC.

V gene TRBV6-5 combines with J gene TRBJ1-5; D ambiguous. Germline-derived CDR1 and CDR2 are MNHEY and SVGAGI. The CDR3 loop spans 13 amino acids. The germline V and J ends were trimmed by 6 bases and 5 bases, with 11 bases remaining between them. CDR3 sequence (DNA): TGTGCCAGCAGCGGAGCTTCCTATCAGCCCCAGCATTTT. Its protein product is CASSGASYQPQHF.

The rearrangement uses TRBV5-1 and TRBJ2-1; 15 positions match TRBD2. The CDR3 totals 17 residues. Germline CDR1 and CDR2: SGHRS and YFSETQ. J lost 6 bases, V lost 4 bases, and 8 bases had no gene match. The CDR3 region is CASSPWTSGRAGNEQFF. The CDR3 nucleotides are TGCGCCAGCAGCCCCTGGACTAGCGGGAGGGCCGGCAATGAGCAGTTCTTC.

The CDR3 DNA sequence: TGTGCCAGCAGCTCACTAGCGGGGGCATACAATGAGCAGTTCTTC. Its protein product is CASSSLAGAYNEQFF. The genes are TRBV6-5 and TRBJ2-1; 11 nucleotides line up with TRBD2. Germline values: CDR1 MNHEY, CDR2 SVGAGI. The junction had 5 bases not matched to a gene; V was cut back by 6 bases and J by 4 bases. The CDR3 runs 15 residues.

This clone was picked up one time. This chain uses TRBV19 with TRBJ1-2; the D is unclear. Germline CDR1 and CDR2: LNHDA and SQIVND (reference sequence). This CDR3 region has 12 residues. Trimming shortened V by 6 bases and J by 4 bases, and 9 bases separated the two germline ends. The CDR3 bases are TGTGCCAGTAGAACTGGTTCCTATGGCTACACCTTC. Its translation: CASRTGSYGYTF. The whole variable domain, filled in from reference TRBV19 and TRBJ1-2, reads DGGITQSPKYLFRKEGQNVTLSCEQNLNHDAMYWYRQDPGQGLRLIYYSQIVNDFQKGDIAEGYSVSREKKESFPLTVTSAQKNPTAFYLCASRTGSYGYTFGSGTRLTVV.

This clone was seen just once. This sequence joins TRBV3-1 (or the pseudogene TRBV3-2) and TRBJ2-7; D remains unclear. Germline V gene lookup returns CDR1 LGHDT and CDR2 YNNKEL (reference sequence). V was trimmed by 2 bases and J by 5 bases, leaving 7 bases between them. This CDR3 is 12 amino acids long. The CDR3: CASSQLGNEQYF. In DNA, the CDR3 is TGTGCCAGCAGCCAATTAGGAAACGAGCAGTACTTC.

This clone has just a few counts. The rearrangement uses TRBV27 and TRBJ2-7; 10 bases fit TRBD2. The CDR3 length is 18 residues. Germline lookup yields CDR1 MNHEY and CDR2 SMNVEV (reference sequence). The ends lost 5 bases at V and 0 bases at J; junction bases unmatched: 13. The CDR3 loop reads CASSPNPLAGASSYEQYF. The DNA for the CDR3 is TGTGCCAGCAGTCCCAACCCGCTAGCGGGAGCGAGCTCCTACGAGCAGTACTTC.

This rearrangement joins TRBV4-3 to TRBJ2-1; the D call may be TRBD1 or TRBD2 (6 bases each). CDR3 length: 14 amino acids. The ends were cut back, 6 bases at V and 12 bases at J, with 21 bases in the middle. Germline V lookup: CDR1 LGHNA, CDR2 YSLEER. The CDR3 protein is CASSEGRTVIRQFF. In DNA form, the CDR3 reads TGCGCCAGCAGTGAGGGGAGGACAGTAATTCGGCAGTTCTTC.

The rearrangement joins TRBV30 to TRBJ2-5, with 7 nucleotides matching TRBD1. The ends lost 5 bases at V and 3 bases at J; junction bases unmatched: 6. The CDR3 is 13 residues long. The germline gives CDR1 GTSNPN, CDR2 SVGIG (reference sequence). The CDR3 is CAWVRGREETQYF. CDR3 nucleotide sequence: TGTGCCTGGGTTAGGGGGCGCGAAGAGACCCAGTACTTC. Using reference TRBV30 and TRBJ2-5 for the parts outside the CDR3, the full variable domain is SQTIHQWPATLVQPVGSPLSLECTVEGTSNPNLYWYRQAAGRGLQLLFYSVGIGQISSEVPQNLSASRPQDRQFILSSKKLLLSDSGFYLCAWVRGREETQYFGPGTRLLVL.

This chain uses TRBV6-2 or TRBV6-3 with TRBJ2-5; D is unclear. Trimming took off 5 bases at V and 4 bases at J, with 8 bases between the two ends. This CDR3 is 12 amino acids long. Germline lookup yields CDR1 MNHEY and CDR2 SVGEGT. Written as DNA, the CDR3 is TGTGCCAGCAGTGACCTATTAGAGACCCAGTACTTC. As protein: CASSDLLETQYF.